This is a list of T cell receptor beta chains from one sample in a study of CD8 T cells in ankylosing spondylitis. TCRdb re-analysed the 5' RACE reads in MiXCR, keeping a single row per CDR3 protein. The sample holds roughly 700,000 distinct CDR3 sequences; roughly 19% are singletons and the top ten take roughly a fifth. The sequencing input was blood, either unsorted or a sorted T cell fraction (not recorded which). Every receptor here comes from a male donor with ankylosing spondylitis. The CDR3 runs from the conserved cysteine through the conserved F or W. The D gene is left open where the match is weak. Clone size is shown for a subset of rows, as once, few, many or a class of expanded clone.

d_call	v_call	clone_size	j_call	cdr3_aa	cdr3_nt
NA	TRBV18	few	TRBJ2-5	CASSPPGRLLQETQYF	TGTGCCAGCTCACCCCCCGGACGTCTACTACAAGAGACCCAGTACTTC
TRBD1	TRBV29-1	few	TRBJ1-1	CSVDRGQDTEAFF	TGCAGCGTAGACAGGGGGCAGGACACTGAAGCTTTCTTT
NA	TRBV24-1	few	TRBJ2-7	CATGVQGINEQYF	TGTGCCACCGGAGTCCAGGGGATCAACGAGCAGTACTTC
NA	TRBV27	few	TRBJ2-7	CASGLGPTYEQYF	TGTGCCAGCGGCCTAGGTCCAACCTACGAGCAGTACTTC
TRBD1	TRBV7-9	NA	TRBJ1-1	CASSLATGGFTEAFF	TGTGCCAGCAGCTTAGCGACAGGGGGATTTACTGAAGCTTTCTTT
TRBD1	TRBV5-6	NA	TRBJ1-1	CASSSIGQGNTEAFF	TGTGCCAGCAGCTCAATCGGACAGGGGAACACTGAAGCTTTCTTT
TRBD2	TRBV12-5	few	TRBJ2-2	CASGFLAGLAGDTGELFF	TGTGCTAGTGGTTTCCTTGCTGGACTAGCGGGAGACACCGGGGAGCTGTTTTTT
TRBD1	TRBV25-1	NA	TRBJ1-1	CAIILGGTAANTEAFF	TGTGCCATCATACTGGGGGGGACAGCAGCGAACACTGAAGCTTTCTTT
NA	TRBV29-1	many	TRBJ2-1	CSVEVPPAWVFF	TGCAGCGTTGAAGTTCCACCTGCCTGGGTGTTCTTC
NA	TRBV7-6	few	TRBJ2-1	CASSLGPPAGNEQFF	TGTGCCAGCAGCTTAGGGCCCCCAGCTGGGAATGAGCAGTTCTTC
NA	TRBV30	NA	TRBJ1-2	CAWSGHWANYGYTF	TGTGCCTGGAGTGGACATTGGGCTAACTATGGCTACACCTTC
TRBD1	TRBV29-1	NA	TRBJ2-1	CSVALGQVYNEQFF	TGCAGCGTTGCTCTGGGACAGGTTTACAATGAGCAGTTCTTC
TRBD1	TRBV10-3	NA	TRBJ2-7	CADGQGAYEQYF	TGTGCCGACGGGCAGGGGGCCTACGAGCAGTACTTC
NA	TRBV5-4	NA	TRBJ2-1	CASSLELGYNEQFF	TGTGCCAGCAGCTTGGAGTTAGGCTACAATGAGCAGTTCTTC
TRBD2	TRBV6-2/TRBV6-3	NA	TRBJ2-7	CASSGTSSIYEQYF	TGTGCCAGCAGTGGGACTAGCAGCATTTACGAGCAGTACTTC
TRBD2	TRBV27	NA	TRBJ2-1	CASRAGTSGGTNEQFF	TGTGCCAGCAGAGCCGGGACTAGCGGGGGAACGAATGAGCAGTTCTTC
NA	TRBV15	NA	TRBJ1-1	CATSSDRNTEAFF	TGTGCCACCAGCAGTGATCGGAACACTGAAGCTTTCTTT
NA	TRBV11-2	NA	TRBJ1-3	CASSNTVTPGNTIYF	TGTGCCAGCAGCAATACCGTGACCCCTGGAAACACCATATATTTT
NA	TRBV2	NA	TRBJ2-6	CASSDTRVELAGANVLTF	TGTGCCAGCAGTGATACCAGGGTGGAACTGGCTGGGGCCAACGTCCTGACTTTC
NA	TRBV29-1	few	TRBJ2-7	CSVEDRRETYEQYF	TGCAGCGTTGAAGATCGAAGAGAGACCTACGAGCAGTACTTC
TRBD1	TRBV7-9	NA	TRBJ1-1	CASSRQGYAEAFF	TGTGCCAGCAGCAGACAGGGTTACGCTGAAGCTTTCTTT
NA	TRBV13	few	TRBJ2-5	CASRTSSGIQETQYF	TGTGCCAGCAGAACCTCCTCTGGGATCCAAGAGACCCAGTACTTC
NA	TRBV27	NA	TRBJ2-7	CASSLAGRAREQYF	TGTGCCAGCAGTTTAGCAGGGCGGGCTCGCGAGCAGTACTTC
NA	TRBV12-3/TRBV12-4	NA	TRBJ2-3	CASSLTGGPSTDTQYF	TGTGCCAGCAGCCTGACTGGGGGACCGAGCACAGATACGCAGTATTTT
NA	TRBV24-1	NA	TRBJ2-2	CATSDRHVGELFF	TGTGCCACCAGTGACCGACACGTCGGGGAGCTGTTTTTT
TRBD2	TRBV12-3/TRBV12-4	NA	TRBJ2-1	CAITSGSSNEQFF	TGTGCCATAACTAGCGGGAGTTCGAATGAGCAGTTCTTC
NA	TRBV29-1	NA	TRBJ2-1	CSADGGPAIEQFF	TGCAGCGCTGACGGGGGGCCGGCCATTGAGCAGTTCTTC
TRBD1	TRBV11-2	once	TRBJ2-3	CASSSVDRGWTDTQYF	TGTGCCAGCAGCTCGGTAGACAGGGGGTGGACAGATACGCAGTATTTT
NA	TRBV20-1	NA	TRBJ1-1	CSATRLQLMNTEAFF	TGCAGTGCTACACGGTTACAGTTAATGAACACTGAAGCTTTCTTT
NA	TRBV2	NA	TRBJ1-5	CASSDWAGNQPQHF	TGTGCCAGCAGTGATTGGGCAGGCAATCAGCCCCAGCATTTT
NA	TRBV12-3/TRBV12-4	NA	TRBJ2-2	CASSPPREKNTGELFF	TGTGCCAGCAGTCCCCCGCGGGAAAAAAACACCGGGGAGCTGTTTTTT
NA	TRBV10-2	few	TRBJ1-1	CASSGLGPTTEAFF	TGCGCCAGCAGTGGACTGGGGCCGACCACTGAAGCTTTCTTT
NA	TRBV7-9	few	TRBJ2-7	CASSPGRGDQPTYEQYF	TGTGCCAGCAGCCCCGGGCGAGGTGATCAACCCACCTACGAGCAGTACTTC
NA	TRBV5-5	NA	TRBJ1-2	CASSLGPQGNYGYTF	TGTGCCAGCAGCTTGGGGCCCCAGGGAAACTATGGCTACACCTTC
TRBD1	TRBV5-1	few	TRBJ2-3	CASSLPGQGAADTQYF	TGCGCCAGCAGTTTGCCGGGACAGGGGGCCGCAGATACGCAGTATTTT
NA	TRBV27	NA	TRBJ2-3	CASSWGMGSDTQYF	TGTGCCAGCAGTTGGGGGATGGGGTCGGATACGCAGTATTTT
TRBD2	TRBV5-1	many	TRBJ2-1	CASSLNPSGSSYNEQFF	TGCGCCAGCAGCCTTAACCCTAGCGGGAGCTCCTACAATGAGCAGTTCTTC
TRBD2	TRBV10-3	few	TRBJ2-1	CAISLGGSPPNEQFF	TGTGCCATCAGTCTGGGCGGGAGCCCCCCCAATGAGCAGTTCTTC
NA	TRBV15	NA	TRBJ2-5	CATSRGFLRQETQYF	TGTGCCACCAGCAGAGGTTTCCTACGCCAAGAGACCCAGTACTTC
NA	TRBV11-3	few	TRBJ2-1	CASSLDYGEGAYNEQFF	TGTGCCAGCAGCTTAGATTATGGGGAGGGGGCCTACAATGAGCAGTTCTTC
NA	TRBV5-1	NA	TRBJ1-2	CASSLNTPGLSYGYTF	TGCGCCAGCAGCTTGAATACCCCAGGTCTCAGCTATGGCTACACCTTC
NA	TRBV7-9	few	TRBJ2-3	CASSLISDTQYF	TGCGCCAGCAGCTTGATATCAGATACGCAGTATTTT
NA	TRBV12-3/TRBV12-4	NA	TRBJ1-5	CASSLGTTQPQHF	TGTGCCAGCAGCCTCGGGACAACTCAGCCCCAGCATTTT
NA	TRBV6-2/TRBV6-3	few	TRBJ1-1	CASSYSRTEGNTEAFF	TGTGCCAGCAGTTACTCCCGGACAGAGGGGAACACTGAAGCTTTCTTT
NA	TRBV14	many	TRBJ2-3	CASGQTDTQYF	TGTGCCAGCGGCCAGACAGATACGCAGTATTTT